The following is a T cell receptor (beta chain) sequence with its context. Profiling relied on immunoSEQ multiplex PCR, and the TCRdb table lists in-frame clones only, not all of them. The sample records 220,000 or so clones, 65% to 85% being singletons. This specimen belongs to a study of blood T cell repertoires in COVID-19. This CDR3 region has 14 residues. Germline V gene sequence: CDR1 LNHDA, CDR2 SQIVND (reference sequence). V trimming: 3 bases; J trimming: 7 bases; junction bases outside the gene matches: 3. The chain joins TRBV19 to TRBJ1-6; 7 bases match TRBD1. Sequencing was carried out using PBMCs or T cells enriched from blood (not recorded which). The clonotype originates from a woman between 55 and 75 years old who had recovered from COVID-19. Here the CDR3 reads CASSIRDSNSPLHF. DNA for the CDR3: TGTGCCAGTAGTATCCGGGACAGCAATTCACCCCTCCACTTT. The full variable domain, with the rest looked up from reference TRBV19 and TRBJ1-6, is DGGITQSPKYLFRKEGQNVTLSCEQNLNHDAMYWYRQDPGQGLRLIYYSQIVNDFQKGDIAEGYSVSREKKESFPLTVTSAQKNPTAFYLCASSIRDSNSPLHFGNGTRLTVT.